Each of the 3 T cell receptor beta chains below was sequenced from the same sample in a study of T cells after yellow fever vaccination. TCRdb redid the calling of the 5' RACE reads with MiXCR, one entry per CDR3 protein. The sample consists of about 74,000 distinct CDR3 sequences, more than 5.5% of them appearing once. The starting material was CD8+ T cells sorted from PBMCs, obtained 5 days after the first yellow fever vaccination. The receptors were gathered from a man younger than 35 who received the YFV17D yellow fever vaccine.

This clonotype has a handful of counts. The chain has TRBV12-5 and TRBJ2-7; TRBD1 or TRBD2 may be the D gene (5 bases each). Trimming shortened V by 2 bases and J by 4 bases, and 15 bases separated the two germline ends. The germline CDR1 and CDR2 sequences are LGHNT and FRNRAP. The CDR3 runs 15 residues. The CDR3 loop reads CASGLIGGRGYEQYF. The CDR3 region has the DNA TGTGCTAGTGGTTTGATTGGGGGAAGGGGATACGAGCAGTACTTC.

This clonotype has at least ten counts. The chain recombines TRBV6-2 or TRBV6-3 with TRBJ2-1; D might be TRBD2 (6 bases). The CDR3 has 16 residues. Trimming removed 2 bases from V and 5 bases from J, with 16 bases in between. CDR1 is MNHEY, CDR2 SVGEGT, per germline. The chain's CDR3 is CASSYPLGGTNNEQFF. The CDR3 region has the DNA TGTGCCAGCAGTTACCCCCTTGGCGGGACGAACAATGAGCAGTTCTTC.

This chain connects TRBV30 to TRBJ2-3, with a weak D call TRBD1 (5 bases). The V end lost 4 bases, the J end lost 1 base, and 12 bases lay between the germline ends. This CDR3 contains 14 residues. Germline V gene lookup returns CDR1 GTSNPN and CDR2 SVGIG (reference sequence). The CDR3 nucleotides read TGTGCCTGGACGGGTGGGGCAGGCACAGATACGCAGTATTTT. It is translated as CAWTGGAGTDTQYF.